This entry describes one T cell receptor beta chain. This sample stems from a study of blood T cell repertoires in COVID-19. Cohorts were assigned according to the clinical history that participants reported. Cohort 3 donors counted as recovered after two negative PCRs, clearance, or resolved symptoms. Assay: immunoSEQ multiplex PCR; the TCRdb copy retains only in-frame clones and omits some. The sample lists 250,000 to 350,000 clones, around 88% occurring once. The ends lost 6 bases at V and 10 bases at J; junction bases unmatched: 9. Per the germline V gene, CDR1 is SGHTA and CDR2 is FQGNSA. The CDR3 is made up of 14 amino acids.

This sequence originates from a woman in her thirties or forties who had recovered from COVID-19. The sample was PBMCs or T cells enriched from blood (not recorded which). The chain is built from TRBV7-2 and TRBJ2-1, with TRBD2 identical over 10 bases. DNA of the CDR3: TGTGCCAGCAGTCGTCAGCGGGAGGGCAGGGAGCAGTTCTTC. Encoded protein: CASSRQREGREQFF. The full variable domain, with the rest looked up from reference TRBV7-2 and TRBJ2-1, is GAGVSQSPSNKVTEKGKDVELRCDPISGHTALYWYRQSLGQGLEFLIYFQGNSAPDKSGLPSDRFSAERTGGSVSTLTIQRTQQEDSAVYLCASSRQREGREQFFGPGTRLTVL.